Sequencing of this T cell receptor (beta chain) was carried out in a study of blood T cell repertoires in COVID-19. Generated by immunoSEQ multiplex PCR, the TCRdb table keeps only in-frame clones and is missing some. Altogether 150,000 or so clones are present, about four fifths being singletons, with the ten largest covering around 3%. Germline CDR1 is SGHTA and CDR2 is FQGTGA. The V end was cut by 0 bases, the J end by 10 bases, with 12 bases between. This CDR3 comprises 14 residues. This clonotype was obtained from a woman aged 80 or over with acute or convalescent COVID-19. The chain combines TRBV7-3 with TRBJ2-2; D perhaps matches TRBD1 (7 bases). The sequenced sample consisted of peripheral blood. CDR3 sequence (DNA): TGTGCCAGCAGCTTAACTCAGGGGGGCCTGGAGCTGTTTTTT. It encodes CASSLTQGGLELFF.